The clone carrying this T cell receptor beta chain has at least ten counts. The antigen is unknown. Germline CDR1 and CDR2: MDHEN and SYDVKM. The CDR3 runs 13 residues. V dropped 10 bases and J dropped 8; count of bases not matched to a gene: 7. This sample was taken from a study of metastatic and nonmetastatic thyroid tumors. Across the whole study: Repertoire data that came from the blood and tumor or nodule tissue of malignant and benign thyroid patients were compared.

In the original analysis: Built for papillary thyroid cancer, a distant-metastasis classifier drew on CDR3 differences across clinicopathological groups. MiXCR was used by TCRdb to re-call the PCR reads. TCRdb's processing, not the study's, gives the V and J calls here. The sample includes tens of thousands of clones, roughly 18% of them seen just once. Whole-study results and caveats: Within blood and tumor, benign nodules reportedly had significantly lower TCR beta diversity than malignant thyroid tumors did.

All patients reached thyroid surgery having received no treatment beforehand. The sample taken for sequencing was adjacent normal tissue. The origin of this receptor is a male donor with papillary thyroid cancer or a benign thyroid nodule (not recorded which). Some clones in this sample may be carry-over from other donors' samples. The genes are TRBV28 and TRBJ1-6; TRBD1 agrees at 8 bases. This chain's CDR3 is CAIAGTGYSPLHF. CDR3 DNA sequence: TGTGCCATCGCCGGGACAGGCTATTCACCCCTCCACTTT.